This T cell receptor beta chain stems from a study of shared clonotypes between healthy human individuals. Germline lookup yields CDR1 SGHRS and CDR2 YFSETQ. Between the trimmed V and J ends, which lost 3 bases and 3 bases, there was a span of 10 bases. This CDR3 has 14 residues. Each PCR replicate from the sorted subsets contained 150 to 250 ng DNA, which is some 31,000 T cell genomes. Only in-frame clones appear in the TCRdb table, and some are missing; sequencing was by immunoSEQ multiplex PCR. Here the sample spans some 660,000 clones, roughly 72% being singletons. This sequence originates from a woman under 40 in good health. The sample taken for sequencing was memory CD4+ T cells sorted from blood. Subset of the sample: CD45RA-negative fraction. The chain is built from TRBV5-1 and TRBJ1-3; D gene ambiguous. In DNA form, the CDR3 reads TGCGCCAGCAGCTACGACCTTCGTGGAAACACCATATATTTT. Protein sequence: CASSYDLRGNTIYF.